These T cell receptor beta chains were read from a single sample in a study of T cell repertoires in cytomegalovirus infection. Antigen specificity for these receptors is unknown. TCRdb re-analysed the reads in MiXCR, keeping a single row per CDR3 protein. Of around 300,000 distinct CDR3 sequences in the sample, under 25% were seen once. Material: cultured PBMCs, obtained from culture after CMV antigen stimulation. All receptors derive from a human donor in good health (CMV status not recorded). Some clones in this sample may be carry-over from other donors' samples. CDR3s include the opening cysteine and the closing phenylalanine or tryptophan. Fields, in order: J gene, D gene, V gene, clone size, CDR3 protein, CDR3 DNA. The D gene is left open where the match is weak. Size tells how often a clone was seen (once, few, many) or the class of an expanded clone, and some rows leave it out.

>TRBJ2-1|TRBD2|TRBV7-2|few
CASSLLLARGGEQFF
TGTGCCAGCAGCTTATTACTAGCGCGGGGGGGTGAGCAGTTCTTC
>TRBJ2-1|.|TRBV19|.
CASSPTRVNNEQFF
TGTGCCAGTAGCCCGACTAGAGTGAACAATGAGCAGTTCTTC
>TRBJ2-2|TRBD2|TRBV11-3|.
CASSPGLAGDTGELFF
TGTGCCAGCAGCCCTGGACTAGCGGGAGATACCGGGGAGCTGTTTTTT
>TRBJ2-3|.|TRBV12-5|few
CASGFREGDTQYF
TGTGCTAGTGGTTTCCGGGAAGGCGATACGCAGTATTTT
>TRBJ1-1|.|TRBV19|.
CAANAQTGTEAFF
TGTGCCGCCAACGCACAAACGGGGACTGAAGCTTTCTTT
>TRBJ2-2|.|TRBV28|few
CASTTHTGLGELFF
TGTGCCAGCACCACCCATACAGGGCTCGGGGAGCTGTTTTTT
>TRBJ1-5|.|TRBV18|few
CASSQGLGGENQPQHF
TGTGCCAGCTCACAAGGATTGGGAGGGGAGAATCAGCCCCAGCATTTT
>TRBJ2-1|.|TRBV19|.
CASSIYQSSYNEQFF
TGTGCCAGTAGTATTTATCAGAGCTCCTACAATGAGCAGTTCTTC
>TRBJ2-5|.|TRBV6-5|.
CASSYSDRRGAQYF
TGTGCCAGCAGTTACTCGGACAGGAGGGGGGCCCAGTACTTC
>TRBJ2-3|.|TRBV24-1|few
CATSDLQSSGADTQYF
TGTGCCACCAGTGATTTGCAATCCAGCGGAGCAGATACGCAGTATTTT
>TRBJ2-1|TRBD2|TRBV27|many
CASAHPGLAAYNEQFF
TGTGCCAGCGCCCACCCGGGACTAGCGGCCTACAATGAGCAGTTCTTC
>TRBJ1-2|.|TRBV19|few
CASGGDNYGYTF
TGTGCCTCCGGAGGGGATAACTATGGCTACACCTTC
>TRBJ2-5|.|TRBV29-1|.
CSVGVAVRETQYF
TGCAGCGTTGGGGTAGCGGTGCGGGAGACCCAGTACTTC
>TRBJ1-1|TRBD1|TRBV11-2|.
CASSRLQGPDTEAFF
TGTGCCAGCAGCCGATTACAGGGGCCTGACACTGAAGCTTTCTTT
>TRBJ2-5|.|TRBV6-1|many
CASTEETQYF
TGTGCCAGCACCGAAGAGACCCAGTACTTC
>TRBJ1-2|.|TRBV6-5|.
CASSFLRDGSGYTF
TGTGCCAGCAGTTTTCTCCGGGACGGTTCGGGCTACACCTTC
>TRBJ2-2|TRBD2|TRBV20-1|.
CSARPIAGGDTGELFF
TGCAGTGCTAGACCCATAGCGGGAGGGGACACCGGGGAGCTGTTTTTT
>TRBJ2-2|TRBD1|TRBV12-3/TRBV12-4|.
CASSLRVAGGNTGELFF
TGTGCCAGCAGTTTACGGGTCGCAGGGGGAAACACCGGGGAGCTGTTTTTT
>TRBJ2-5|TRBD2|TRBV12-3/TRBV12-4|few
CASSPEGALAGGPGETQYF
TGTGCCAGCAGCCCCGAGGGGGCACTAGCGGGAGGCCCGGGGGAGACCCAGTACTTC
>TRBJ1-2|.|TRBV6-2/TRBV6-3|few
CASSYPTFSYAGRGYGYTF
TGTGCCAGCAGTTACCCGACCTTCTCGTACGCAGGCAGAGGCTATGGCTACACCTTC
>TRBJ1-2|.|TRBV18|.
CASSPDRQVYGYTF
TGTGCCAGCTCACCAGACCGTCAAGTCTATGGCTACACCTTC
>TRBJ2-3|.|TRBV12-3/TRBV12-4|few
CASRANRDTQYF
TGTGCCAGCAGAGCAAACCGGGATACGCAGTATTTT
>TRBJ2-5|.|TRBV5-4|few
CASSLVTQRETQYF
TGTGCCAGCAGCTTGGTTACACAGAGGGAGACCCAGTACTTC
>TRBJ2-5|TRBD2|TRBV7-2|many
CASSQDGRQETQYF
TGTGCCAGCAGCCAGGACGGGAGGCAAGAGACCCAGTACTTC
>TRBJ1-6|.|TRBV30|.
CAWSPTGNSPLHF
TGTGCCTGGAGTCCAACGGGGAATTCACCCCTCCACTTT
>TRBJ1-6|TRBD1|TRBV9|few
CASSVEGQNNSPLHF
TGTGCCAGCAGCGTAGAGGGACAGAATAATTCACCCCTCCACTTT
>TRBJ2-1|.|TRBV7-6|many
CASSLVGALGNEQFF
TGTGCCAGCAGCCTCGTTGGAGCTTTGGGCAATGAGCAGTTCTTC
>TRBJ2-2|.|TRBV12-3/TRBV12-4|many
CASLRRDTGELFF
TGTGCCAGTCTGAGGAGGGACACCGGGGAGCTGTTTTTT
>TRBJ2-7|TRBD1|TRBV29-1|.
CSVVYENPGQGTDEQYF
TGCAGCGTTGTATACGAAAACCCGGGACAGGGAACCGACGAGCAGTACTTC
>TRBJ1-3|.|TRBV7-2|many
CASSLSLRAGNTIYF
TGTGCCAGCAGCTTATCTTTAAGGGCTGGAAACACCATATATTTT
>TRBJ2-2|TRBD1|TRBV14|.
CASSIGQGNTGELFF
TGTGCCAGCAGCATTGGACAGGGGAACACCGGGGAGCTGTTTTTT
>TRBJ2-3|TRBD1|TRBV6-5|.
CASSYDGTGNRNTQYF
TGTGCCAGCAGTTACGACGGGACAGGGAATCGCAATACGCAGTATTTT
>TRBJ2-5|TRBD1|TRBV5-1|.
CASSLGQGGKSGRQETQYF
TGCGCCAGCAGCCTTGGACAGGGTGGCAAGAGTGGCCGGCAAGAGACCCAGTACTTC
>TRBJ2-7|TRBD2|TRBV6-2/TRBV6-3|.
CASSSPSGRVEQYF
TGTGCCAGCAGTTCCCCTAGCGGGAGGGTGGAGCAGTACTTC
>TRBJ2-3|.|TRBV6-5|few
CASSLWSGSRGDTQYF
TGTGCCAGCAGTCTTTGGTCGGGATCAAGGGGGGATACGCAGTATTTT
>TRBJ1-1|.|TRBV7-2|many
CASSLKWGAFF
TGTGCCAGCAGCTTAAAGTGGGGAGCTTTCTTT
>TRBJ1-5|.|TRBV7-8|many
CASSLDLQRGNQPQHF
TGTGCCAGCAGCTTAGACCTCCAGCGGGGTAATCAGCCCCAGCATTTT
>TRBJ2-1|TRBD1|TRBV14|.
CASSLTGAFYNEQFF
TGTGCCAGCAGCTTGACAGGGGCGTTCTACAATGAGCAGTTCTTC